These 6 T cell receptor beta chains originate from one sample sequenced in a study of patients and donors after allogeneic stem cell transplantation. One entry per CDR3 protein, called by TCRdb with MiXCR from the RT-PCR reads. The repertoire has some 200,000 distinct CDR3 sequences, 41% of them found once; the top ten carry approximately 30%. Sequencing input: blood, either unsorted or a sorted T cell fraction (not recorded which). The receptors come from a human donor who was either an allogeneic HSCT recipient or a stem cell or donor lymphocyte infusion donor (not recorded which). It is not recorded whose cells these are; they may come from a transplant donor.

This chain joins TRBV7-2 and TRBJ1-2; D is unresolved. The CDR3 is 13 amino acids. Trimming shortened V by 1 base and J by 6 bases, and 9 bases separated the two germline ends. In germline, CDR1 is SGHTA, CDR2 FQGNSA. CDR3 residues: CASSLGRADGYTF. The CDR3 nucleotides are TGTGCCAGCAGCTTAGGGAGGGCTGATGGCTACACCTTC. The entire variable domain, with the rest obtained from reference TRBV7-2 and TRBJ1-2, is as follows: GAGVSQSPSNKVTEKGKDVELRCDPISGHTALYWYRQSLGQGLEFLIYFQGNSAPDKSGLPSDRFSAERTGGSVSTLTIQRTQQEDSAVYLCASSLGRADGYTFGSGTRLTVV.

This sequence joins TRBV20-1 and TRBJ1-5; D is unresolved. The CDR3 totals 12 residues. Trimming cost V 4 bases and J 1 base, with 5 bases left between them. The germline gives CDR1 DFQATT, CDR2 SNEGSKA (reference sequence). CDR3 in DNA: TGCAGTGCTAAGAACAGCAATCAGCCCCAGCATTTT. Its protein is CSAKNSNQPQHF.

V usage is TRBV25-1 and J usage is TRBJ2-3, with 11 bases matching TRBD2. The CDR3 loop spans 17 amino acids. The V gene end was trimmed by 6 bases and the J gene end by 1 base; junction bases not matched to a gene: 9. Germline values: CDR1 MGHDK, CDR2 SYGVNS. The CDR3 nucleotides are TGTGCCAGCAGCGAGGGACTAGCGGCCCTTGGCACAGATACGCAGTATTTT. The encoded protein is CASSEGLAALGTDTQYF.

The rearrangement uses TRBV2 and TRBJ2-7; D uncertain. This CDR3 region has 12 residues. Germline values: CDR1 SNHLY, CDR2 FYNNEI. Trimming removed 2 bases from V and 7 bases from J, with 9 bases in between. Written as DNA, the CDR3 is TGTGCCAGCAGTGAAAGGAGTGCTGAGCAGTACTTC. Protein: CASSERSAEQYF. Based on the CDR3 plus reference TRBV2 and TRBJ2-7, the full variable domain is EPEVTQTPSHQVTQMGQEVILRCVPISNHLYFYWYRQILGQKVEFLVSFYNNEISEKSEIFDDQFSVERPDGSNFTLKIRSTKLEDSAMYFCASSERSAEQYFGPGTRLTVT.

CDR3 DNA sequence: TGCAGCGCTGGCGACCGGGCCCAGGGGGACAACGAGCAGTACTTC. Its translation is CSAGDRAQGDNEQYF. The V call is TRBV29-1, the J call TRBJ2-7, with 7 bases lining up with TRBD1. The junction had 17 bases not matched to a gene; V was cut back by 7 bases and J by 5 bases. The V gene's germline CDR1 is SQVTM and CDR2 ANQGSEA. The CDR3 is 15 residues long.

The V gene is TRBV21-1, the J gene TRBJ2-3. TRBV21-1 is a pseudogene segment. This CDR3 contains 10 residues. The CDR3 coding sequence is TGTGCCAGCACTCTTGATACGCAGTATTTT. Encoded protein: CASTLDTQYF.